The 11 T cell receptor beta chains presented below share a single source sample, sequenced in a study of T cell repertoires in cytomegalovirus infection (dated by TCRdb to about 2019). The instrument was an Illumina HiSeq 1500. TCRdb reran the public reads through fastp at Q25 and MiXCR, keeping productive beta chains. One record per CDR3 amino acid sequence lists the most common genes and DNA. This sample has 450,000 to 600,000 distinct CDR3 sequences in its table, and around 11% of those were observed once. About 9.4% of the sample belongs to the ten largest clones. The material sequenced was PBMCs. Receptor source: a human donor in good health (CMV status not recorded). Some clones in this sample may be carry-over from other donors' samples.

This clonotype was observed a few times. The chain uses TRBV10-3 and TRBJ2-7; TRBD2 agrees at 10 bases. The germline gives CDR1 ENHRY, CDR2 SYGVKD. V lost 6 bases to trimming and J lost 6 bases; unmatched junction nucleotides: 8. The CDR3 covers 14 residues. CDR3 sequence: CAIRGSGRALEQYF. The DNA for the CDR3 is TGTGCCATCAGAGGGAGCGGGAGGGCTCTCGAGCAGTACTTC.

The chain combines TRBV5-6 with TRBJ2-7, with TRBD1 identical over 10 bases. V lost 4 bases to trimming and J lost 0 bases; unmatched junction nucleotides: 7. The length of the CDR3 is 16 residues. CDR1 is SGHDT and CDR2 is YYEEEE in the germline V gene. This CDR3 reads CASSTYRDRGSYEQYF. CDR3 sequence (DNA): TGTGCCAGCAGCACGTACCGGGACAGGGGCTCCTACGAGCAGTACTTC.

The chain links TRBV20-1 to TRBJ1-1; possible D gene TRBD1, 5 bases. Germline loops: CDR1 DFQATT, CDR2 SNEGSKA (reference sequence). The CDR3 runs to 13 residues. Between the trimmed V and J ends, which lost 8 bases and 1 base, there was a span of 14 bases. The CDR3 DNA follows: TGCAGTCCTCTTGGAGGGACGAACACTGAAGCTTTCTTT. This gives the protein CSPLGGTNTEAFF.

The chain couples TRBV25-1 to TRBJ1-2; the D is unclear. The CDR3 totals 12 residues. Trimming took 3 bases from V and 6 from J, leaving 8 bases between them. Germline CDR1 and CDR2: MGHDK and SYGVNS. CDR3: CASSELGNGYTF. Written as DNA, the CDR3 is TGTGCCAGCAGTGAGCTGGGAAATGGCTACACCTTC.

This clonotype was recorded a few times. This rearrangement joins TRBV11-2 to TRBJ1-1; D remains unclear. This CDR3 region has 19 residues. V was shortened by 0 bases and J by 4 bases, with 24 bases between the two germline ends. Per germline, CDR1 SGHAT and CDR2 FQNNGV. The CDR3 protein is CASSLDPRAPLEMSTEAFF. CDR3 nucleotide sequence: TGTGCCAGCAGCTTAGATCCCCGGGCTCCCTTGGAAATGAGCACTGAAGCTTTCTTT.

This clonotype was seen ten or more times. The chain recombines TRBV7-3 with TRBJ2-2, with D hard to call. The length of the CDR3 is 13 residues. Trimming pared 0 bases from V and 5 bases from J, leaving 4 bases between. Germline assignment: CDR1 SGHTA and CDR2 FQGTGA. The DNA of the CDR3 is TGTGCCAGCAGCTTAACGAGGACCGGGGAGCTGTTTTTT. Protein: CASSLTRTGELFF. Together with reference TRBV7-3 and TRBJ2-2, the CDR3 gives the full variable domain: GAGVSQTPSNKVTEKGKYVELRCDPISGHTALYWYRQSLGQGPEFLIYFQGTGAADDSGLPNDRFFAVRPEGSVSTLKIQRTERGDSAVYLCASSLTRTGELFFGEGSRLTVL.

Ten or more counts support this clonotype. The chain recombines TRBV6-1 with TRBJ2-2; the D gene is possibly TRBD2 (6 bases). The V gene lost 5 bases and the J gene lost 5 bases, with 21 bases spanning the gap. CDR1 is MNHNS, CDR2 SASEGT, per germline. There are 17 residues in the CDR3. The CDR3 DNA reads TGTGCCAGCAGTCCCCGGGAGACTCGCTGGGTGACCGGGGAGCTGTTTTTT. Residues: CASSPRETRWVTGELFF.

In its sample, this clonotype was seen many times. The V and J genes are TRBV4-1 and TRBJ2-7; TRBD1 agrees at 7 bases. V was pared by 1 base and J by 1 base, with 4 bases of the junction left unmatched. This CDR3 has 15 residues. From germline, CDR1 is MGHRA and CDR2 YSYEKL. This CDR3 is CASSQGDSKSYEQYF. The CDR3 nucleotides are TGCGCCAGCAGCCAAGGGGACAGTAAATCCTACGAGCAGTACTTC.

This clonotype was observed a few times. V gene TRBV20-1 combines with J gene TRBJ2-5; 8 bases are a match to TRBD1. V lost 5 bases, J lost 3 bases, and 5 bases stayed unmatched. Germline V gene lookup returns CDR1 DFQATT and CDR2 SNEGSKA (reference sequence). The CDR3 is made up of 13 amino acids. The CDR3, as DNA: TGCAGTGCTCCACAGACAGGGGAAGAGACCCAGTACTTC. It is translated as CSAPQTGEETQYF.

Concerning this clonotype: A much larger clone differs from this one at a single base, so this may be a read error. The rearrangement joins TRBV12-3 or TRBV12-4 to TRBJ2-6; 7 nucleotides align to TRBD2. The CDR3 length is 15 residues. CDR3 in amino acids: CASSRPHSGGNVLTF. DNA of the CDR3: TGTGCCAGCAGTCGACCGCACTCGGGGGGCAACGTCCTGACTTTC.

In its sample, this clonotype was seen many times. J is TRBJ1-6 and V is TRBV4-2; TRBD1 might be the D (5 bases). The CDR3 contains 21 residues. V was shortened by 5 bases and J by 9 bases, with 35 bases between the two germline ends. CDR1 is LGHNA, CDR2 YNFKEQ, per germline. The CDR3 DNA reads TGTGCCAGCAGCTTGAGATCGGGGGGTGGGAGCCCGATGTATTTCGCTTCACCCCTCCACTTT. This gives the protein CASSLRSGGGSPMYFASPLHF.